This record concerns one T cell receptor beta chain sequence. Germline lookup yields CDR1 MNHEY and CDR2 SMNVEV (reference sequence). CDR3 size: 14 residues. With 5 bases removed from V and 4 bases from J, the gap between germline ends came to 14 bases. This specimen comes from a study of blood T cell repertoires in COVID-19. Across the study: Acute and convalescent COVID-19 specimens originated in the United States, Italy and Spain. T cells, B-cell-depleted T cells, or PBMCs provided the cDNA or gDNA that served as material.

Original processing notes: Reference gene primers were amplified, and this amplification served to estimate nucleated cell counts. TCRdb's table, derived via immunoSEQ multiplex PCR, lists solely in-frame clones and lacks some. Clone size and V and J calls were adopted from that table, with D and trimming inferred from the DNA. The top ten clones hold around 3.3% of a sample with hundreds of thousands of clones, about 90% of them seen once. The sequence came from a woman under 30 who had recovered from COVID-19. The chain is built from TRBV27 and TRBJ1-2; tentatively, D is TRBD1 (6 bases). Material: peripheral blood. The CDR3 DNA is TGTGCCAGCAGTACCTACAGGGAAAGCTATGGCTACACCTTC. Its protein is CASSTYRESYGYTF.